This TCR beta chain stems from a study of T cells after yellow fever vaccination (dated 2019 in TCRdb). In the study overall: Libraries from fractions with low cell numbers were prepared with the SMART-Seq v4 Ultra Low Input RNA kit. Bulk TCR alpha and beta repertoires were sequenced longitudinally to track T-cell clones before and after primary and booster YFV17D yellow fever vaccination. The cohort comprised two healthy male donors, one aged 18 to 30 and one aged 30 to 40 years. Blood was collected at multiple timepoints before and after primary and secondary immunization, and bulk PBMC replicates and cell subsets were isolated.

In the paper's terms, the treatment or condition label means: live attenuated yellow fever vaccine strain. At each blood-draw timepoint, two biological replicates of bulk PBMCs were obtained. PBMCs were isolated from peripheral blood using a standard Ficoll-Paque protocol. RNA was extracted with TriZol from bulk PBMCs, CD4 and CD8 fractions, and dextramer-positive and dextramer-negative fractions. This clonotype was recorded many times. Its target antigen remains unknown. No much larger clonotype is one base removed from it; base qualities were not supplied. Trimming leaves V shorter by 4 bases and J shorter by 2 bases, with the junction holding 13 bases beyond the gene matches. The CDR3 contains 17 residues, cysteine and valine counted. Solely the CDR3 DNA is kept, with 51 bases framed from the first base. CDR1 and CDR2, looked up from the germline V gene, are MGHRA and YSYEKL. Sequencing was carried out with an Illumina NovaSeq 6000. Synthesis of TCR cDNA relied on 5'RACE template switching, a step that introduced a universal primer site along with unique molecular identifiers. Priming for cDNA synthesis came from both the TCR alpha and TCR beta constant segments. Library amplification involved two PCR steps, and the second step added sample barcodes and sequencing adapters. Sequencing of the libraries was done on either Illumina HiSeq 2500 (2x100 bp) or NovaSeq (2x150 bp). The paper's processing steps were these. Reads were demultiplexed and collapsed into UMI consensus sequences with MIGEC, and V(D)J alignment was performed with MiXCR. Vaccine-responding clonotypes were identified with edgeR using replicate PBMC samples, with FDR below 0.01 and a log2 fold change above 5 up to day 15 being required. Bulk clonotypes were assigned CD4 or CD8 identity according to which sequenced CD4 or CD8 repertoire held them at higher abundance. TCRdb reran the public reads through fastp at Q25 and MiXCR, keeping productive beta chains. All rows with the same CDR3 protein become a single entry with the most common DNA and genes. The V and J calls shown here were made by TCRdb, not taken from the authors' results. This sample is represented by some 250,000 distinct CDR3 sequences; over 3% of them were singletons. Approximately 18% of the sample is in the top ten clones.

The study at large found these results: The study included only a couple of donors, which limits how far the findings can be generalized. Computational filtering was required because FACS-sorted repertoires could contain abundant contaminating clonotypes from the bulk population. After the booster, most clones that had expanded after primary vaccination were detected again (around 95% of CD4 and roughly nine tenths of CD8), suggesting broad maintenance of memory. Compared with the primary T-cell response, the secondary T-cell response was weaker but faster, peaking on day 5 rather than day 15. A small fraction of clonotypes showed up in both the CD4 and CD8 compartments, probably as a result of convergent recombination.

The source is a young man who received the YFV17D yellow fever vaccine. The V and J segments used are TRBV4-1 and TRBJ2-7, with 8 bases matching TRBD1. Sequenced material: PBMCs, taken 15 days after the yellow fever booster vaccination. The CDR3 region has the sequence CASSPSYPGTGAYEQYV. The nucleotide sequence reads as follows: TGCGCCAGCAGCCCTTCCTACCCCGGGACAGGCGCCTACGAGCAGTACGTC.